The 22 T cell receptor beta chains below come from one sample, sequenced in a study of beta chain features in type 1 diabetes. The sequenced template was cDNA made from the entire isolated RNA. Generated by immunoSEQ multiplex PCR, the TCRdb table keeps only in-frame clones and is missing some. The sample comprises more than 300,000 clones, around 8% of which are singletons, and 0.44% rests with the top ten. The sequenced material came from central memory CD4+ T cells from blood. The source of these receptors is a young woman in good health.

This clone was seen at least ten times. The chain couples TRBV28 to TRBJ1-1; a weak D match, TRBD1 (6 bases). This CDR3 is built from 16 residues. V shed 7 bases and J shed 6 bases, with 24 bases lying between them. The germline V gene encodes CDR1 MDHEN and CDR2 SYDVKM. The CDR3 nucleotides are TGTGCCAGCACCGACGGGGGATCCCGAAGGACAGCTGAAGCTTTCTTT. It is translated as CASTDGGSRRTAEAFF.

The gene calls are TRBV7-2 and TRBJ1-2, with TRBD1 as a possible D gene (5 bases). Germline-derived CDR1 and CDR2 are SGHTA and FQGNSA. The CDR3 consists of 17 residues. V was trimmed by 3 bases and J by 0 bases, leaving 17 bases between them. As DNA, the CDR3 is TGTGCCAGCAGCTTTTTGTCGCGTCGGGGGGCTAACTATGGCTACACCTTC. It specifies CASSFLSRRGANYGYTF.

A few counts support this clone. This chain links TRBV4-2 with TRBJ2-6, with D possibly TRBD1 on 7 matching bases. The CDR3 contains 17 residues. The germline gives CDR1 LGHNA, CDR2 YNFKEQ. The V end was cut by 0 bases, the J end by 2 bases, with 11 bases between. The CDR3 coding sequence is TGTGCCAGCAGCCAAGACCCAGGGGGGACTGGGGCCAACGTCCTGACTTTC. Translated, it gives CASSQDPGGTGANVLTF.

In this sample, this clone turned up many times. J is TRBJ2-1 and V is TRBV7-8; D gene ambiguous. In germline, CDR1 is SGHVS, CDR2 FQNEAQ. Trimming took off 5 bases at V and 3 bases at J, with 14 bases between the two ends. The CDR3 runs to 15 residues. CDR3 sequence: CASSPTWGFYNEQFF. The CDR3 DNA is TGTGCCAGCAGCCCCACGTGGGGTTTCTACAATGAGCAGTTCTTC. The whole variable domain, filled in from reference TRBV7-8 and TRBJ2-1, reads GAGVSQSPRYKVAKRGQDVALRCDPISGHVSLFWYQQALGQGPEFLTYFQNEAQLDKSGLPSDRFFAERPEGSVSTLKIQRTQQEDSAVYLCASSPTWGFYNEQFFGPGTRLTVL.

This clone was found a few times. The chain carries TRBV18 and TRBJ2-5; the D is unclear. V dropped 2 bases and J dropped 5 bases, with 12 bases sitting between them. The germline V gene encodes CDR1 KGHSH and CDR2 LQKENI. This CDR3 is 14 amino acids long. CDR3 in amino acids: CASSPAQQAETQYF. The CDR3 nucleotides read TGTGCCAGCTCACCAGCCCAGCAGGCGGAGACCCAGTACTTC.

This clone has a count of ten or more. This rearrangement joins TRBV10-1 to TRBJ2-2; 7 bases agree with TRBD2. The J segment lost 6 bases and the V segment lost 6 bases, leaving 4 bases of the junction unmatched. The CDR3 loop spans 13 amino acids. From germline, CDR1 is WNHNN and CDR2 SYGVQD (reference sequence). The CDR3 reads CASRAGVAGELFF. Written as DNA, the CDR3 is TGCGCCAGCAGGGCGGGAGTTGCCGGGGAGCTGTTTTTT.

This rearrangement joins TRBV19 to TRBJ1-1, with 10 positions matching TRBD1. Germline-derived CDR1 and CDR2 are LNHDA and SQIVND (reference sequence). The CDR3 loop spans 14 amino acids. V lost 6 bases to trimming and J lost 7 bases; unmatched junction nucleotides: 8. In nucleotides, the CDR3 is TGTGCCAGTAGCCCCGGGACAGGGGCCATTGAAGCTTTCTTT. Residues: CASSPGTGAIEAFF.

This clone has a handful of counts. In DNA form, the CDR3 reads TGTGCCAGTAGTATCCAACTAACAGATACGCAGTATTTT. Translated: CASSIQLTDTQYF. This chain connects TRBV19 to TRBJ2-3; D is ambiguous. Germline V CDR1 and CDR2: LNHDA, SQIVND (reference sequence). Trimming removed 3 bases from V and 3 bases from J, with 7 bases in between. This CDR3 has 13 amino acids.

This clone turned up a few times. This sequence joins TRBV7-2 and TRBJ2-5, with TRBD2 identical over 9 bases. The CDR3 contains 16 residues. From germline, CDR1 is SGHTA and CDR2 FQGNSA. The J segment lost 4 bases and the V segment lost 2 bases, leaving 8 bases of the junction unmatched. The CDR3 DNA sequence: TGTGCCAGCAGCTTAAATGCGGGAGGGCTTGGAGAGACCCAGTACTTC. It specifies CASSLNAGGLGETQYF.

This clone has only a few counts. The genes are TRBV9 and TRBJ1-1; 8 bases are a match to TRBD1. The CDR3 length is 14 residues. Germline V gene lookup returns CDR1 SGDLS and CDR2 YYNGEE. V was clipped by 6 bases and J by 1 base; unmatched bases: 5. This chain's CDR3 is CASTLTGENTEAFF. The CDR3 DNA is TGTGCCAGCACCCTGACAGGGGAGAACACTGAAGCTTTCTTT.

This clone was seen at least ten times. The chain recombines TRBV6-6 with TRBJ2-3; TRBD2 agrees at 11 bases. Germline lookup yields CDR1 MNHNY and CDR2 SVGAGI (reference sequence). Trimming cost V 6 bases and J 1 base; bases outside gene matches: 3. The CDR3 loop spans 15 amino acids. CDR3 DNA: TGTGCCAGCAGGACTAGCGGGGTCGGCACAGATACGCAGTATTTT. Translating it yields CASRTSGVGTDTQYF.

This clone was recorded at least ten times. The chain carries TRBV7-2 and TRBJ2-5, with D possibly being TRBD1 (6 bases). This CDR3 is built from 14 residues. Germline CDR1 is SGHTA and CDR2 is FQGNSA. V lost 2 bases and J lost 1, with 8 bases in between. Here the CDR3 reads CASSLQGSQETQYF. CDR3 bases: TGTGCCAGCAGCTTACAGGGGAGCCAAGAGACCCAGTACTTC.

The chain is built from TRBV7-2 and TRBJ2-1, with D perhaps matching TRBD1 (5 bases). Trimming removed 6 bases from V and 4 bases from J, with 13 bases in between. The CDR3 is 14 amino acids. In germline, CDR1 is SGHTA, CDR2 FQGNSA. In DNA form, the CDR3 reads TGTGCCAGCAGGTCAGGGATGCGGTACAATGAGCAGTTCTTC. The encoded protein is CASRSGMRYNEQFF.

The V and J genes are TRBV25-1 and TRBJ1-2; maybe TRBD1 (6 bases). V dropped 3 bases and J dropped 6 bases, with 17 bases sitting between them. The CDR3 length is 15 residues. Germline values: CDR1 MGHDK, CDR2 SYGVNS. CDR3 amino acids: CASSDSRRGAHGYTF. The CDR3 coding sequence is TGTGCCAGCAGTGATTCCCGCAGGGGCGCCCATGGCTACACCTTC.

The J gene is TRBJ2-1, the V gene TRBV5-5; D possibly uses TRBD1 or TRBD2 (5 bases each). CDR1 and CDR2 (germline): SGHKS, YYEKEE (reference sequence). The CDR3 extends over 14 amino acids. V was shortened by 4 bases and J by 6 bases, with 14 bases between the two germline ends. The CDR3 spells CASSLREGLNEQFF. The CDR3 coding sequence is TGTGCCAGCAGCCTAAGAGAGGGGCTCAATGAGCAGTTCTTC.

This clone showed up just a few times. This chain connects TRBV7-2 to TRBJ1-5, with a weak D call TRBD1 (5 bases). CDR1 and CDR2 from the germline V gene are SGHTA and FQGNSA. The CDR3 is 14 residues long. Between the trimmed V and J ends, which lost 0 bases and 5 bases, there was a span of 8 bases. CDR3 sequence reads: CASSLAGHYQPQHF. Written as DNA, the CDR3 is TGTGCCAGCAGCTTAGCGGGGCATTATCAGCCCCAGCATTTT.

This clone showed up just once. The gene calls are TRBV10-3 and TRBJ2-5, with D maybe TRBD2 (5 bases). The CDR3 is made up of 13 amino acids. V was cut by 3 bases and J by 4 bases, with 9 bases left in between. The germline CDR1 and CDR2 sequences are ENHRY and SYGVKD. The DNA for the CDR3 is TGTGCCATCAGTGACAGTCTAGCAGAGACCCAGTACTTC. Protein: CAISDSLAETQYF.

The CDR3 sequence is CASMDGGTTGELFF. The CDR3 region has the DNA TGCGCCAGCATGGACGGAGGGACCACCGGGGAGCTGTTTTTT. This chain uses TRBV5-1 with TRBJ2-2, with D possibly TRBD2 on 6 matching bases. From germline, CDR1 is SGHRS and CDR2 YFSETQ. Trimming cost V 6 bases and J 4 bases, with 13 bases left between them. The CDR3 spans 14 residues.

The chain's CDR3 is CASGFDVGEQYF. The CDR3 nucleotides read TGTGCTAGTGGTTTCGACGTCGGCGAGCAGTACTTC. The gene calls are TRBV12-5 and TRBJ2-7; D not certain. This CDR3 spans 12 amino acids. From germline, CDR1 is LGHNT and CDR2 FRNRAP. Trimming stripped 3 bases from V and 6 bases from J, with 9 bases between.

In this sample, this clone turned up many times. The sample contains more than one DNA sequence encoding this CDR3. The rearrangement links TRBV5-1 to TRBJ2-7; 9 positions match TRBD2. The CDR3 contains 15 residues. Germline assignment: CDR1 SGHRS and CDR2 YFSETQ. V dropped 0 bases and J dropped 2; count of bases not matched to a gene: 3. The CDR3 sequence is CASSLVLAGAYEQYF. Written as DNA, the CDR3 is TGCGCCAGCAGCTTGGTATTAGCGGGAGCCTACGAGCAGTACTTC.

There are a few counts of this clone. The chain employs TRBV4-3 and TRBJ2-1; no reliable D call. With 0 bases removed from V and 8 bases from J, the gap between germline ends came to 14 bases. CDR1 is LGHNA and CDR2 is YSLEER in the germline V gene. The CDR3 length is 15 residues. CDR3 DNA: TGCGCCAGCAGCCAAGATTTTGCCGGTCCGGATGAGCAGTTCTTC. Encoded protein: CASSQDFAGPDEQFF.

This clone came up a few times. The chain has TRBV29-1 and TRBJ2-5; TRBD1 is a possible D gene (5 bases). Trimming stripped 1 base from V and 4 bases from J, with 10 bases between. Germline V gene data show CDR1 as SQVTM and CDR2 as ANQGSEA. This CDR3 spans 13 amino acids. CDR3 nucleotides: TGCAGCGTTGAAGTTAGGGGCATAGAGACCCAGTACTTC. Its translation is CSVEVRGIETQYF. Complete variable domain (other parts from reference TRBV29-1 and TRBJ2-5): SAVISQKPSRDICQRGTSLTIQCQVDSQVTMMFWYRQQPGQSLTLIATANQGSEATYESGFVIDKFPISRPNLTFSTLTVSNMSPEDSSIYLCSVEVRGIETQYFGPGTRLLVL.